The next 15 T cell receptor beta chains were all read from a single sample in a study of sequential checkpoint blockade in melanoma. Sample treatment: randomized to nivolumab then ipilimumab (arm A) or the reverse (arm B). Method: immunoSEQ multiplex PCR; TCRdb's copy keeps in-frame clones and lacks some. The table has thousands of clones, 27% seen once. The sequencing here drew on tumor tissue (inferred from file names), taken from a patient given nivolumab and ipilimumab in sequence. The source is a human donor with melanoma.

The rearrangement links TRBV6-8 to TRBJ1-3; TRBD1 might be the D (5 bases). Per the germline V gene, CDR1 is MNHGY and CDR2 is SAAAGT. CDR3 length equals 15 residues. Trimming removed 8 bases from V and 1 base from J, with 15 bases in between. CDR3: CASADMRGSGNTIYF. In nucleotides, the CDR3 is TGTGCCAGCGCTGACATGAGGGGATCTGGAAACACCATATATTTT.

V gene TRBV30 combines with J gene TRBJ1-2; TRBD1 is a possible D gene (6 bases). This CDR3 region has 13 residues. Germline CDR1 is GTSNPN and CDR2 is SVGIG (reference sequence). V lost 3 bases and J lost 8, with 16 bases in between. The CDR3 DNA follows: TGTGCCTGGAGGAAAGACAGGCGGGGGGGCTACACCTTC. Its translation: CAWRKDRRGGYTF.

This clone was counted only a few times. CDR3 sequence: CASSGKLLFGGGFGEQYV. In DNA, the CDR3 is TGTGCCAGCAGTGGAAAACTTTTGTTCGGCGGAGGGTTCGGCGAGCAGTACGTC. The chain couples TRBV6-8 to TRBJ2-7; D might be TRBD2 (6 bases). CDR3 length equals 18 residues. Germline V CDR1 and CDR2: MNHGY, SAAAGT. V was pared by 5 bases and J by 6 bases, with 29 bases between.

The rearrangement joins TRBV18 to TRBJ1-1; D unresolved. Germline V gene lookup returns CDR1 KGHSH and CDR2 LQKENI. The CDR3 sequence is 12 residues long. The V gene lost 6 bases and the J gene lost 2 bases, with 7 bases spanning the gap. The CDR3 region is CASSSYNTEAFF. In DNA form, the CDR3 reads TGTGCCAGCTCCTCTTATAACACTGAAGCTTTCTTT.

The chain couples TRBV18 to TRBJ2-1, with 7 bases aligning to TRBD1. V was clipped by 0 bases and J by 3 bases; unmatched bases: 5. The CDR3 is 16 amino acids. The germline gives CDR1 KGHSH, CDR2 LQKENI. CDR3: CASSPPASGGYNEQFF. The CDR3 DNA reads as TGTGCCAGCTCACCACCTGCGTCAGGGGGCTACAATGAGCAGTTCTTC.

This clone was observed a few times. The V call is TRBV12-5, the J call TRBJ1-4; D is unresolved. The CDR3 has 12 amino acids. Looked up from germline, CDR1 is LGHNT and CDR2 is FRNRAP. CDR3 sequence: CASNRDNEKLFF. The CDR3 DNA reads TGTGCCAGCAATAGGGATAATGAAAAACTGTTTTTT.

This clone was detected a few times. This sequence joins TRBV25-1 and TRBJ1-1; no firm D call. Germline V lookup: CDR1 MGHDK, CDR2 SYGVNS. Trimming cost V 0 bases and J 10 bases, with 15 bases left between them. The CDR3 is 14 amino acids. CDR3 coding DNA: TGTGCCAGCAGTGAATACACTGTGTGGTCCGGAGCTTTCTTT. It codes for CASSEYTVWSGAFF.

This clone counts as medium-sized (0.01 to 0.1%). The chain couples TRBV11-3 to TRBJ2-3, with a weak D call TRBD1 (5 bases). V lost 5 bases to trimming and J lost 2 bases, with 17 bases between them. This CDR3 is built from 16 residues. Per the germline V gene, CDR1 is SGHNT and CDR2 is YENEEA. The CDR3 DNA reads as TGTGCCAGCAGCCGCCAGGTGGGGCCCCTCACAGATACGCAGTATTTT. The encoded protein is CASSRQVGPLTDTQYF.

The chain combines TRBV6-8 with TRBJ2-7; D is perhaps TRBD2 (7 bases). Deletions cut 6 bases from V and 3 bases from J, with 21 bases between. The CDR3 runs to 16 residues. Germline lookup yields CDR1 MNHGY and CDR2 SAAAGT. The chain's CDR3 is CASSAPGGQRVYEQYV. CDR3 nucleotide sequence: TGTGCCAGCAGCGCCCCGGGGGGCCAGCGAGTCTACGAGCAGTACGTC.

The chain joins TRBV15 to TRBJ2-1, with 7 bases aligning to TRBD2. V was pared by 0 bases and J by 7 bases, with 6 bases of the junction left unmatched. This CDR3 has 15 residues. Germline V gives CDR1 LNHNV, CDR2 YYDKDF (reference sequence). The CDR3 region has the DNA TGTGCCACCAGCAGAGAAGGGACTATCGAGAATGAGCAGTTCTTC. Translation gives CATSREGTIENEQFF.

This clone is labeled medium-sized. CDR3 sequence: CASSTGLTGDTQYF. DNA of the CDR3: TGTGCCAGCAGCACGGGACTCACTGGAGATACGCAGTATTTT. The chain has TRBV11-3 and TRBJ2-3; maybe TRBD2 (6 bases). Trimming pared 5 bases from V and 5 bases from J, leaving 14 bases between. Germline V gene data show CDR1 as SGHNT and CDR2 as YENEEA. The CDR3 loop spans 14 amino acids.

Judged by abundance, this clone is medium-sized. The CDR3 sequence is CASSLVGGGGNTQYF. CDR3 DNA: TGTGCCAGCAGCTTAGTCGGCGGGGGCGGGAATACGCAGTATTTT. J is TRBJ2-3 and V is TRBV11-3; tentatively, D is TRBD2 (7 bases). Germline-derived CDR1 and CDR2 are SGHNT and YENEEA. Trimming shortened V by 1 base and J by 7 bases, and 15 bases separated the two germline ends. The CDR3 is made up of 15 amino acids. Based on the CDR3 plus reference TRBV11-3 and TRBJ2-3, the full variable domain is EAGVVQSPRYKIIEKKQPVAFWCNPISGHNTLYWYLQNLGQGPELLIRYENEEAVDDSQLPKDRFSAERLKGVDSTLKIQPAELGDSAVYLCASSLVGGGGNTQYFGPGTRLTVL.

In its sample, this clone is medium-sized. The chain links TRBV11-3 to TRBJ1-4, with D perhaps TRBD1 (6 bases). CDR1 is SGHNT and CDR2 is YENEEA in the germline V gene. The CDR3 is 14 residues long. The germline V and J ends were trimmed by 3 bases and 10 bases, with 15 bases remaining between them. The CDR3 loop reads CASSLGGGEGKLFF. Written as DNA, the CDR3 is TGTGCCAGCAGCTTGGGAGGGGGAGAGGGAAAACTGTTTTTT.

This clone was recorded a few times. One end of the junction does not line up with germline, which may come from a read error. The V call is TRBV6-8, the J call TRBJ1-1; D ambiguous. CDR1 is MNHGY, CDR2 SAAAGT, per germline. CDR3 size: 12 residues. CDR3 DNA: TGTGCCAGCAGGTACTGGGGAGGGGAAGCTTTCTTT. This sequence encodes CASRYWGGEAFF.

The chain combines TRBV18 with TRBJ2-3; TRBD1 might be the D (6 bases). The V end lost 0 bases, the J end lost 5 bases, and 12 bases lay between the germline ends. The CDR3 spans 15 residues. Looked up from germline, CDR1 is KGHSH and CDR2 is LQKENI. CDR3 coding DNA: TGTGCCAGCTCACCACCCACAGGGTATGAAGATACGCAGTATTTT. Encoded protein: CASSPPTGYEDTQYF.